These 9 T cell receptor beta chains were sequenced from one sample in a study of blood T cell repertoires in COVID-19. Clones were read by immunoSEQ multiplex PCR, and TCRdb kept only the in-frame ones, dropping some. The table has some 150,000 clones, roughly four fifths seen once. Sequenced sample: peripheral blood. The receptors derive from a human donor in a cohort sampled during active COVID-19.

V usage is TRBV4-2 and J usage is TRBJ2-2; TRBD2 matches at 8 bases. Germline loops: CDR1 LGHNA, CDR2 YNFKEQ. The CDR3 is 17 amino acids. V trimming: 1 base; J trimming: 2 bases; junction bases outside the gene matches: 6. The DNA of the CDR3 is TGTGCCAGCAGCCAAGCCAGACTAGCGTACAACACCGGGGAGCTGTTTTTT. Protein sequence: CASSQARLAYNTGELFF.

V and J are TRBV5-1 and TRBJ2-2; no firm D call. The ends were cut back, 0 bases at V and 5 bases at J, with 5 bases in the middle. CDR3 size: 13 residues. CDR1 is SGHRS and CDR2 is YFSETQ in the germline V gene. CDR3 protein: CASSLAMTGELFF. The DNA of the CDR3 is TGCGCCAGCAGCTTGGCCATGACCGGGGAGCTGTTTTTT.

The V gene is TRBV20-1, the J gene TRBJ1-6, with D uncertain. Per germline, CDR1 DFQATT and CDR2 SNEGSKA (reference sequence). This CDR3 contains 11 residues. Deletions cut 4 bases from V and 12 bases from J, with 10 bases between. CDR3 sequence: CSATPSGPLHF. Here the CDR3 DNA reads TGCAGTGCTACCCCATCCGGACCCCTCCACTTT.

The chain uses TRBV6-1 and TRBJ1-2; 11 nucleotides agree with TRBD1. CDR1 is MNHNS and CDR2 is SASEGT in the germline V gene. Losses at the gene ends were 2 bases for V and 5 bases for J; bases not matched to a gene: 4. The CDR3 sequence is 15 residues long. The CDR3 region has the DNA TGTGCCAGCAGTGAACCTGGGACAGGGGGATATGGCTACACCTTC. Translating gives CASSEPGTGGYGYTF.

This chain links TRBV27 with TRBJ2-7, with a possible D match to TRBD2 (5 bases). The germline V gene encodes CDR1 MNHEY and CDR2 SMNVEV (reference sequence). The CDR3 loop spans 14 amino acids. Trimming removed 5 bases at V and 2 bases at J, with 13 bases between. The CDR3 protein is CASSRREGTYEQYF. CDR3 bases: TGTGCCAGCAGTAGACGCGAGGGAACCTACGAGCAGTACTTC.

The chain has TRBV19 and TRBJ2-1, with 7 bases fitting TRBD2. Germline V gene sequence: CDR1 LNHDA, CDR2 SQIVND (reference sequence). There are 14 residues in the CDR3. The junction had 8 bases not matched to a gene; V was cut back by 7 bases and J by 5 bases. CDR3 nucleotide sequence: TGTGCCAGTAAGGGAGGGGCTGGTAACAATGAGCAGTTCTTC. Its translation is CASKGGAGNNEQFF.

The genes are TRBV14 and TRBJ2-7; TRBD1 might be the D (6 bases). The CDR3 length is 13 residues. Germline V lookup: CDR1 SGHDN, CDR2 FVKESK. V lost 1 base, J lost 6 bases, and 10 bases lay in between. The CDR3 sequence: CASSQVRGAEQYF. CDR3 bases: TGTGCCAGCAGCCAAGTCAGGGGAGCCGAGCAGTACTTC.

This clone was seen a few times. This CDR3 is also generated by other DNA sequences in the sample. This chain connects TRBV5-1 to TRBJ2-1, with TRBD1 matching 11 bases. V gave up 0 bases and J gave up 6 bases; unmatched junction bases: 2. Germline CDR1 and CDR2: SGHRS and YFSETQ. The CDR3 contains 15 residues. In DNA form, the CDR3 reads TGCGCCAGCAGCTTGGCCGGGACAGGGGGCAATGAGCAGTTCTTC. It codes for CASSLAGTGGNEQFF.

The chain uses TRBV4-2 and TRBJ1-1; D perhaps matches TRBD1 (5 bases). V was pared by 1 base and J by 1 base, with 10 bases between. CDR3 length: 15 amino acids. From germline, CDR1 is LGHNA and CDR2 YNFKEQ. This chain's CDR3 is CASSQVETANTEAFF. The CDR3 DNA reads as TGTGCCAGCAGCCAAGTAGAGACAGCGAACACTGAAGCTTTCTTT.